This is a list of T cell receptor beta chains from one sample in a study of brain T cells in children with intractable seizures. The table came from immunoSEQ multiplex PCR; TCRdb's copy has only in-frame clones and leaves some out. Counted here are hundreds of thousands of clones, about 93% occurring once; the ten biggest clones make up roughly 5.8%. The input for sequencing was peripheral blood, taken roughly 5 months after surgery. Every receptor here comes from a boy under two years old with tuberous sclerosis and intractable seizures. CDR3s include the opening cysteine and the closing phenylalanine or tryptophan. The D gene is left open where the match is weak. Clone size is not always given. Where it is, it says once, few, many or a class for expanded clones.

D gene: .
clone size: once
V gene: TRBV7-6
J gene: TRBJ1-1
CDR3 length: 15
CDR3 DNA: TGTGCCAGCAGCTTAGGGGGACACCTGAACACTGAAGCTTTCTTT
CDR3 protein: CASSLGGHLNTEAFF

D gene: .
clone size: .
V gene: TRBV7-9
J gene: TRBJ1-2
CDR3 length: 14
CDR3 DNA: TGTGCCAGCAGCTCCAACAAGGGAAACTATGGCTACACCTTC
CDR3 protein: CASSSNKGNYGYTF

D gene: .
clone size: .
V gene: TRBV25-1
J gene: TRBJ2-1
CDR3 length: 13
CDR3 DNA: TGTGCCAGCGGGACAAACATGGTCAATGAGCAGTTCTTC
CDR3 protein: CASGTNMVNEQFF

D gene: .
clone size: .
V gene: TRBV19
J gene: TRBJ1-5
CDR3 length: 15
CDR3 DNA: TGTGCCAGTAGTCGGGCGGGACCTAGCAATCAGCCCCAGCATTTT
CDR3 protein: CASSRAGPSNQPQHF

D gene: .
clone size: .
V gene: TRBV16
J gene: TRBJ2-7
CDR3 length: 18
CDR3 DNA: TGTGCCAGCAGCCAACCCGAGTGGGACACCCAAACCCCCTACGAGCAGTACTTC
CDR3 protein: CASSQPEWDTQTPYEQYF

D gene: .
clone size: .
V gene: TRBV5-1
J gene: TRBJ1-1
CDR3 length: 15
CDR3 DNA: TGCGCCAGCTACCCTAAATCGGGGCTGAACACTGAAGCTTTCTTT
CDR3 protein: CASYPKSGLNTEAFF

D gene: .
clone size: .
V gene: TRBV5-8
J gene: TRBJ2-1
CDR3 length: 14
CDR3 DNA: TGTGCCAGCAGCTTGGTAATCGTTATTAATGAGCAGTTCTTC
CDR3 protein: CASSLVIVINEQFF

D gene: .
clone size: .
V gene: TRBV6-1
J gene: TRBJ2-7
CDR3 length: 18
CDR3 DNA: TGTGCCAGCAGTGGGGGCAGAGGCAGGGTGAATTCCTCCTACGAGCAGTACTTC
CDR3 protein: CASSGGRGRVNSSYEQYF

D gene: TRBD2
clone size: .
V gene: TRBV12-3/TRBV12-4
J gene: TRBJ2-7
CDR3 length: 13
CDR3 DNA: TGTGCCAGCAGGGCTAGCGGGATCTACGAGCAGTACTTC
CDR3 protein: CASRASGIYEQYF

D gene: TRBD2
clone size: few
V gene: TRBV7-8
J gene: TRBJ2-7
CDR3 length: 17
CDR3 DNA: TGTGCCAGCAGCCCACGCGCGGGCGCGCTAGCGGGATACGAGCAGTACTTC
CDR3 protein: CASSPRAGALAGYEQYF

D gene: TRBD2
clone size: .
V gene: TRBV30
J gene: TRBJ2-7
CDR3 length: 14
CDR3 DNA: TGTGCCTGGAGTGGGACTAGCGGGAGTTACGAGCAGTACTTC
CDR3 protein: CAWSGTSGSYEQYF

D gene: .
clone size: .
V gene: TRBV2
J gene: TRBJ2-7
CDR3 length: 11
CDR3 DNA: TGTGCCAGCAGGATAGGCTTCGAGCAGTACTTC
CDR3 protein: CASRIGFEQYF

D gene: .
clone size: .
V gene: TRBV19
J gene: TRBJ1-5
CDR3 length: 15
CDR3 DNA: TGTGCCAGTAGTATGAAGAGGGGAGCTAATCAGCCCCAGCATTTT
CDR3 protein: CASSMKRGANQPQHF

D gene: TRBD2
clone size: .
V gene: TRBV30
J gene: TRBJ2-3
CDR3 length: 14
CDR3 DNA: TGTGCCTGGACTAGCGGGGATAGCACAGATACGCAGTATTTT
CDR3 protein: CAWTSGDSTDTQYF

D gene: .
clone size: .
V gene: TRBV30
J gene: TRBJ2-4
CDR3 length: 12
CDR3 DNA: TGTGCCTGGAGTGGGCTACCAAACATTCAGTACTTC
CDR3 protein: CAWSGLPNIQYF

D gene: .
clone size: once
V gene: TRBV21-1
J gene: TRBJ1-1
CDR3 length: 16
CDR3 DNA: TGTGCCAGCAGCAAAGACGTAAAGGGAAGGAACACTGAAGCTTTCTTT
CDR3 protein: CASSKDVKGRNTEAFF

D gene: .
clone size: .
V gene: TRBV5-4
J gene: TRBJ2-4
CDR3 length: 14
CDR3 DNA: TGTGCCAGCAGCTTGGGACTAGCCAAAAACATTCAGTACTTC
CDR3 protein: CASSLGLAKNIQYF

D gene: TRBD2
clone size: .
V gene: TRBV6-1
J gene: TRBJ2-1
CDR3 length: 13
CDR3 DNA: TGTGCCAGCAAGCGGCGGGAGGAGGGTGAGCAGTTCTTC
CDR3 protein: CASKRREEGEQFF

D gene: TRBD1
clone size: .
V gene: TRBV3-1/TRBV3-2
J gene: TRBJ1-5
CDR3 length: 16
CDR3 DNA: TGTGCCAGCAGCCAATCAGGGGGTTATAGCAATCAGCCCCAGCATTTT
CDR3 protein: CASSQSGGYSNQPQHF

D gene: TRBD1
clone size: .
V gene: TRBV6-6
J gene: TRBJ1-5
CDR3 length: 15
CDR3 DNA: TGTGCCAGCAGTTACTCCGGGACAGGGGGTCAGCCCCAGCATTTT
CDR3 protein: CASSYSGTGGQPQHF

D gene: TRBD1
clone size: .
V gene: TRBV30
J gene: TRBJ2-1
CDR3 length: 15
CDR3 DNA: TGTGCCTGGAGTTTAGAGACAGGGCCCTACAATGAGCAGTTCTTC
CDR3 protein: CAWSLETGPYNEQFF

D gene: TRBD2
clone size: once
V gene: TRBV6-4
J gene: TRBJ2-1
CDR3 length: 15
CDR3 DNA: TGTGCCAGCCTGAGCGGGAGGGCACCTGGAGGTGAGCAGTTCTTC
CDR3 protein: CASLSGRAPGGEQFF